This T cell receptor (beta chain) is from a study of Graves' ophthalmopathy and Graves' hyperthyroidism. CDR3 regions of TCR beta were amplified from RNA transcripts. An initial RT-PCR round employing HTBI primers preceded a second-round multiplex PCR. From the multiplex PCR reads, TCRdb called clonotypes with MiXCR, one entry per CDR3 protein. The table shows 350,000 to 450,000 distinct CDR3 sequences, with around 20% occurring only once. No donor had other autoimmune disease, uncontrolled infection, pregnancy or lactation. This clonotype appeared a few times. This CDR3 is 15 amino acids long. Germline loops: CDR1 SGHTA, CDR2 FQGNSA. The V and J ends lost 5 bases and 4 bases, in that order; junction bases with no gene match: 8.

Sequenced input: peripheral blood. The V and J genes are TRBV7-2 and TRBJ2-7, with 10 bases fitting TRBD1. The clonotype comes from a woman between 18 and 29 years old with Graves' ophthalmopathy. CDR3 sequence reads: CASSPDRGSLYEQYF. The CDR3 nucleotides read TGTGCCAGCAGCCCGGACAGGGGGAGTCTTTACGAGCAGTACTTC.